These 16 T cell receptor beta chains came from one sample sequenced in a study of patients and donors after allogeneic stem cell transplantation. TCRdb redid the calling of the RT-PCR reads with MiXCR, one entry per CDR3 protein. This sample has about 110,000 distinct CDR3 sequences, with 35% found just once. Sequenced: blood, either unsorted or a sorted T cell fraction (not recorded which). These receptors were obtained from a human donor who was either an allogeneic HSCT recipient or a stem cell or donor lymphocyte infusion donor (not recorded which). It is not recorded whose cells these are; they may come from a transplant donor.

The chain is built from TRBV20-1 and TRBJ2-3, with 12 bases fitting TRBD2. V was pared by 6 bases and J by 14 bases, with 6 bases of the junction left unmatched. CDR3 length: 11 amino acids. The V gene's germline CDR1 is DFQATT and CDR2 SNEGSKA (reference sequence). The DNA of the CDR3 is TGCAGTGCCCCCGCTAGCGGGAGGGCGTATTTT. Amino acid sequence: CSAPASGRAYF.

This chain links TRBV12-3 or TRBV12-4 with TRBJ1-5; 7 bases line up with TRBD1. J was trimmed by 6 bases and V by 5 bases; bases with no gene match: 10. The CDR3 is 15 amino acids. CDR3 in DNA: TGTGCCAGCAGTCCATACAGGGGTGGGAGTCAGCCCCAGCATTTT. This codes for CASSPYRGGSQPQHF.

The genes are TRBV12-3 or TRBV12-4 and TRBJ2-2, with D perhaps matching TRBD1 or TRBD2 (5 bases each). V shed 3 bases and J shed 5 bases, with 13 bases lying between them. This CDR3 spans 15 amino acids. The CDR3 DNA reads TGTGCCAGCAGTTTCGGTGGGACGGGGACCGGGGAGCTGTTTTTT. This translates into CASSFGGTGTGELFF.

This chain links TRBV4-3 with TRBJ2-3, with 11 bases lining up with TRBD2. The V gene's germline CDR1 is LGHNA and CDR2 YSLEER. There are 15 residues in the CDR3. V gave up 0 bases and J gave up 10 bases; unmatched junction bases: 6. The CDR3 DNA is TGCGCCAGCAGCCAAGATAGCGGGAGGGCCGTGGCGCAGTATTTT. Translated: CASSQDSGRAVAQYF.

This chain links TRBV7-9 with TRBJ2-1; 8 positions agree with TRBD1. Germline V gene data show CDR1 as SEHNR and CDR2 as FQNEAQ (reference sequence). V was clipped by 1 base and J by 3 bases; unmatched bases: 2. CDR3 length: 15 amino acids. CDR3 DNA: TGTGCCAGCAGCTTAGTGGGACAGGTCTACAATGAGCAGTTCTTC. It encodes CASSLVGQVYNEQFF.

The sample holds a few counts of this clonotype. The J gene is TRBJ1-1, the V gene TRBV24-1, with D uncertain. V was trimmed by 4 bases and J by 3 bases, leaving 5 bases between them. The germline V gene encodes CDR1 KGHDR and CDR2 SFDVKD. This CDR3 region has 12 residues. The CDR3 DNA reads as TGTGCCACCAGTGACTCGGACACTGAAGCTTTCTTT. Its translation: CATSDSDTEAFF.

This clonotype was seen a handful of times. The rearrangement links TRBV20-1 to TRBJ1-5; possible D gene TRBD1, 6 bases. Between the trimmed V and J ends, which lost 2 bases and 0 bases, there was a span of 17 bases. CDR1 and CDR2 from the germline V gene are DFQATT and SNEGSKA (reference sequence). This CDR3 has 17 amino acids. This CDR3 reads CSARPTGQFYSNQPQHF. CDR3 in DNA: TGCAGTGCTAGACCTACAGGACAGTTTTATAGCAATCAGCCCCAGCATTTT.

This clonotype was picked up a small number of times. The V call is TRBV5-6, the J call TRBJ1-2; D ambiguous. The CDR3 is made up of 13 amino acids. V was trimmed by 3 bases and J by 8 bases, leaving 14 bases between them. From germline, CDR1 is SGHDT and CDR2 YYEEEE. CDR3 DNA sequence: TGTGCCAGCAGCTCGATCCACTCCGGGGGCTACACCTTC. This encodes CASSSIHSGGYTF.

The CDR3 DNA is TGTGCCAGCAGCGCAAGACAGGGCGATCAGCCCCAGCATTTT. It is translated as CASSARQGDQPQHF. The chain couples TRBV7-2 to TRBJ1-5; 7 nucleotides agree with TRBD1. The CDR3 has 14 residues. The germline gives CDR1 SGHTA, CDR2 FQGNSA. V shed 5 bases and J 5 bases; nucleotides not matched to a gene: 6.

The CDR3 protein is CASTEGKTSDPETQYF. The CDR3 coding sequence is TGTGCCAGCACCGAAGGGAAGACTAGCGATCCGGAGACCCAGTACTTC. The rearrangement links TRBV28 to TRBJ2-5; 8 bases line up with TRBD2. Per germline, CDR1 MDHEN and CDR2 SYDVKM. This CDR3 is 16 amino acids long. J was trimmed by 5 bases and V by 7 bases; bases with no gene match: 15.

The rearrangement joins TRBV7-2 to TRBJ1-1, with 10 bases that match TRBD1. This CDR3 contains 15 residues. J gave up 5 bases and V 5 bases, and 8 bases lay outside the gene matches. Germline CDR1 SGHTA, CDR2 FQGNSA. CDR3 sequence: CASSRSPGQGTEAFF. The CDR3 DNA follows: TGTGCCAGCAGCCGATCTCCGGGACAGGGGACTGAAGCTTTCTTT.

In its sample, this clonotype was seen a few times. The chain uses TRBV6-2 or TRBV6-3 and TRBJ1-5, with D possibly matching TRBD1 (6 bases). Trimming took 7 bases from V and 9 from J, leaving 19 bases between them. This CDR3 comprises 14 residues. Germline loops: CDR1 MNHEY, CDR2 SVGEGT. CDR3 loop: CASTQTGPMMPQHF. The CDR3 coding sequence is TGTGCCAGCACGCAGACAGGTCCTATGATGCCCCAGCATTTT.

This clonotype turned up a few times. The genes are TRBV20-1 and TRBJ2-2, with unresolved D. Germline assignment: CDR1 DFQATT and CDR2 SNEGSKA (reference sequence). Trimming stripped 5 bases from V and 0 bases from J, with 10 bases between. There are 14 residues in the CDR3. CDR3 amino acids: CSASGLTNTGELFF. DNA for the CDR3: TGCAGTGCTTCCGGGCTAACGAACACCGGGGAGCTGTTTTTT.

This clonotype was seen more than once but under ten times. CDR3 nucleotide sequence: TGTGCCAGCAGTTACGGAGGGACAGGGGGGACTGAAGCTTTCTTT. The encoded protein is CASSYGGTGGTEAFF. J is TRBJ1-1 and V is TRBV6-6, with 11 bases matching TRBD1. The germline CDR1 and CDR2 sequences are MNHNY and SVGAGI (reference sequence). The CDR3 contains 15 residues. V shed 2 bases, J shed 5 bases, and the junction held 4 bases outside the gene matches.

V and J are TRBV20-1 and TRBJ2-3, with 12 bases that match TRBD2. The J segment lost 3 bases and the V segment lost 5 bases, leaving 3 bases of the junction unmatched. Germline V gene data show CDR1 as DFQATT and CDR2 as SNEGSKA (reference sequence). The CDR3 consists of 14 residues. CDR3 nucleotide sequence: TGCAGTGCTCCCACTAGCGGGAGGACAGATACGCAGTATTTT. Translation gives CSAPTSGRTDTQYF.

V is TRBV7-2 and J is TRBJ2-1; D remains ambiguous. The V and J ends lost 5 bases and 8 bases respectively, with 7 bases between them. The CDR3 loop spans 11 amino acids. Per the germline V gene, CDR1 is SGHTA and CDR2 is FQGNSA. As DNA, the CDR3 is TGTGCCAGCAGCCAATCCTATGAGCAGTTCTTC. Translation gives CASSQSYEQFF. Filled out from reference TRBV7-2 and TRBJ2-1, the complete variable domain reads GAGVSQSPSNKVTEKGKDVELRCDPISGHTALYWYRQSLGQGLEFLIYFQGNSAPDKSGLPSDRFSAERTGGSVSTLTIQRTQQEDSAVYLCASSQSYEQFFGPGTRLTVL.